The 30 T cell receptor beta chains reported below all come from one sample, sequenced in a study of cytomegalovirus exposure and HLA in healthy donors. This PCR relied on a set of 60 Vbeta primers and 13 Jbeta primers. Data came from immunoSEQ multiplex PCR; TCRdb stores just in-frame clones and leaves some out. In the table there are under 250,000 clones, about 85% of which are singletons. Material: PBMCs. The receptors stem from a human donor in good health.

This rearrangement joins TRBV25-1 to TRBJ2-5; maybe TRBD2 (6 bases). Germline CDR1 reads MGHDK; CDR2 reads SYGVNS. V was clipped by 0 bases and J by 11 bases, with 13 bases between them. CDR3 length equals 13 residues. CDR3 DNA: TGTGCCAGCAGTGAATACCCCACGGGGGAGCAGTACTTC. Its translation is CASSEYPTGEQYF. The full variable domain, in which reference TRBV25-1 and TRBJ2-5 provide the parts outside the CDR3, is EADIYQTPRYLVIGTGKKITLECSQTMGHDKMYWYQQDPGMELHLIHYSYGVNSTEKGDLSSESTVSRIRTEHFPLTLESARPSHTSQYLCASSEYPTGEQYFGPGTRLLVL.

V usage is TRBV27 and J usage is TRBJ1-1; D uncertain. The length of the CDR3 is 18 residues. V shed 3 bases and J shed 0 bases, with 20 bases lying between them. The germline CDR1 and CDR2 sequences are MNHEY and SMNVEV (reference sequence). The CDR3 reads CASSFSEGHGRMNTEAFF. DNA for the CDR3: TGTGCCAGCAGTTTCTCCGAGGGCCATGGGCGAATGAACACTGAAGCTTTCTTT.

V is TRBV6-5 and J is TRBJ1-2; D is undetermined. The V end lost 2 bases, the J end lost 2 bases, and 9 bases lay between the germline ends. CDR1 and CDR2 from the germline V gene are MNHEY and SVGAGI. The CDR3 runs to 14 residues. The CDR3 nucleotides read TGTGCCAGCAGTTACCTGGCGGGAAACTATGGCTACACCTTC. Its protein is CASSYLAGNYGYTF.

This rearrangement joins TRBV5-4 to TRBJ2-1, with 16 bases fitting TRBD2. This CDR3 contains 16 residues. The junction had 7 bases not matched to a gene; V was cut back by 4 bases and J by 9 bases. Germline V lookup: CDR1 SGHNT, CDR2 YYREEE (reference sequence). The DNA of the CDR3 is TGTGCCAGCAGCCCCGGGACTAGCGGGAGGGCGGGTGAGCAGTTCTTC. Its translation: CASSPGTSGRAGEQFF.

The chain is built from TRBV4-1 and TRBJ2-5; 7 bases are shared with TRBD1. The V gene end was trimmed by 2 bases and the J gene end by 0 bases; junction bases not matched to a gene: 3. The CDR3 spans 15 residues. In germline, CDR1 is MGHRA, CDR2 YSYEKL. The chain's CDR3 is CASSQTGVNQETQYF. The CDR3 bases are TGCGCCAGCAGCCAAACAGGGGTAAACCAAGAGACCCAGTACTTC.

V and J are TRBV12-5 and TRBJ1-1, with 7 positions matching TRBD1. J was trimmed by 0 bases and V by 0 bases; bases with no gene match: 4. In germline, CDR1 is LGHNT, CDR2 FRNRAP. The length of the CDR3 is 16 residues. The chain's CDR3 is CASGLVIGTVNTEAFF. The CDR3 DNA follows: TGTGCTAGTGGTTTGGTAATAGGGACAGTGAACACTGAAGCTTTCTTT.

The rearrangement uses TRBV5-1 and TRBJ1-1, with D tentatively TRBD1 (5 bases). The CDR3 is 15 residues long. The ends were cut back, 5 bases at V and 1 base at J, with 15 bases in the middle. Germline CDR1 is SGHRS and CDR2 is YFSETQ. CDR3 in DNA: TGCGCCAGCAGGGGAGGGGACGGAGAGAACACTGAAGCTTTCTTT. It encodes CASRGGDGENTEAFF.

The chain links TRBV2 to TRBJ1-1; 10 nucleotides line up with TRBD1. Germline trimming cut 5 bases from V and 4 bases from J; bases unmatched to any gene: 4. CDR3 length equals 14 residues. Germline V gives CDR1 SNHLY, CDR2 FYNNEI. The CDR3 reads CASSSTGGGTEAFF. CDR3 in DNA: TGTGCCAGCAGTTCGACAGGGGGCGGCACTGAAGCTTTCTTT.

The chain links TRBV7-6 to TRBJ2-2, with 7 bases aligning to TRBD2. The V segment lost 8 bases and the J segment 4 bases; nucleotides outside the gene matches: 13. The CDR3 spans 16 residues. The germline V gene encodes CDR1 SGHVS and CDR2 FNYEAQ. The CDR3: CASSGGALGGTGELFF. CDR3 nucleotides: TGTGCCAGCTCGGGGGGAGCCCTCGGGGGCACCGGGGAGCTGTTTTTT.

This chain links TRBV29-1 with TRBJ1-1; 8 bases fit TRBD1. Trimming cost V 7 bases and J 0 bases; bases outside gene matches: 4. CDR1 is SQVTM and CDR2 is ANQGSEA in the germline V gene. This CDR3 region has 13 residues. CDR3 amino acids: CSDGQGLNTEAFF. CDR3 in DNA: TGCAGCGACGGACAGGGCTTGAACACTGAAGCTTTCTTT.

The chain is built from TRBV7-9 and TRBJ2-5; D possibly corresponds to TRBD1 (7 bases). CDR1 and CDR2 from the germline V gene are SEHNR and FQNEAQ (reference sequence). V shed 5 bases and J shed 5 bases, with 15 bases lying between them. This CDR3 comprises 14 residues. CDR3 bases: TGTGCCAGCAGCCCAGGCCAGGGGGGCGAGACCCAGTACTTC. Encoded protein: CASSPGQGGETQYF.

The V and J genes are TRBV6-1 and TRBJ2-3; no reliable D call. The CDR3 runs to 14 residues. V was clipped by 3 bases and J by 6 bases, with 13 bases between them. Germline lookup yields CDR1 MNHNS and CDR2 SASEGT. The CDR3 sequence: CASSEPGSGDTQYF. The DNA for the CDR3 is TGTGCCAGCAGTGAGCCAGGATCTGGCGATACGCAGTATTTT.

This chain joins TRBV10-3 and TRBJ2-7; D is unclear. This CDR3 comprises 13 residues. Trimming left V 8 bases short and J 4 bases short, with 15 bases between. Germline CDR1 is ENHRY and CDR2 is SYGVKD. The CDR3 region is CAILNPPTYEQYF. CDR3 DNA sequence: TGTGCCATCCTAAACCCACCGACATACGAGCAGTACTTC.

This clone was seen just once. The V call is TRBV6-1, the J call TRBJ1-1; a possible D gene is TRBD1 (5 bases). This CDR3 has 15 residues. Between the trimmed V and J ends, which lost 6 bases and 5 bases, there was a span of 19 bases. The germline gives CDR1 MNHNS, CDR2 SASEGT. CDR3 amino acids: CASSSRDAGGTEAFF. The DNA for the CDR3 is TGTGCCAGCAGCTCTAGGGACGCTGGGGGGACTGAAGCTTTCTTT.

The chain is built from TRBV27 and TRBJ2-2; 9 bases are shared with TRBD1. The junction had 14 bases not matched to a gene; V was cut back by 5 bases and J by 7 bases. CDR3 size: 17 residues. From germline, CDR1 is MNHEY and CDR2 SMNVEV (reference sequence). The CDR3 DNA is TGTGCCAGCAGTAAGTCGACTACAGGGGGCCGAGGCGGGGAGCTGTTTTTT. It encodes CASSKSTTGGRGGELFF.

The CDR3 spells CASSYSGSYEQYF. CDR3 bases: TGTGCCAGCAGTTATTCGGGTTCCTACGAGCAGTACTTC. The V call is TRBV6-6, the J call TRBJ2-7; D is undetermined. The CDR3 runs 13 residues. Germline V gene lookup returns CDR1 MNHNY and CDR2 SVGAGI (reference sequence). V dropped 3 bases and J dropped 1 base, with 7 bases sitting between them.

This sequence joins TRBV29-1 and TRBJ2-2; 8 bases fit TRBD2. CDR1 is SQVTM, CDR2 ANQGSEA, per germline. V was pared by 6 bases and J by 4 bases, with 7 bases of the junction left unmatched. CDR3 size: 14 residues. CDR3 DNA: TGCAGCGTGGGACTAGTACGGAGCACCGGGGAGCTGTTTTTT. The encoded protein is CSVGLVRSTGELFF.

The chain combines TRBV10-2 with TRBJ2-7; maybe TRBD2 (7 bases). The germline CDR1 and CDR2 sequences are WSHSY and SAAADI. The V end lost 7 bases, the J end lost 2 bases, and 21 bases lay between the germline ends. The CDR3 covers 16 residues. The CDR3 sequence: CASNPAGAEGAYEQYF. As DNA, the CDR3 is TGCGCCAGCAACCCGGCGGGGGCCGAGGGAGCCTACGAGCAGTACTTC.

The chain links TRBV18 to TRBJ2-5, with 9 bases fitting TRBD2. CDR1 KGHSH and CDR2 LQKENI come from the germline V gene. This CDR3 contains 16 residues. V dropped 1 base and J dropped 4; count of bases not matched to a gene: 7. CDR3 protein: CASSPLSAGGGETQYF. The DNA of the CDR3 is TGTGCCAGCTCACCACTTTCAGCGGGAGGTGGAGAGACCCAGTACTTC.

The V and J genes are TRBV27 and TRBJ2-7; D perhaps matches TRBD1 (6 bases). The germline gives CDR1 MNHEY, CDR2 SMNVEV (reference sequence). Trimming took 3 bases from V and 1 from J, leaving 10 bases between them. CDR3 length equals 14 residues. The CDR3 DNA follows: TGTGCCAGCAGTTTCAGCAGGGGATCCTACGAGCAGTACTTC. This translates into CASSFSRGSYEQYF.

Here the CDR3 reads CASSPRWRDTEAFF. CDR3 nucleotides: TGTGCCAGCAGCCCCCGGTGGAGGGACACTGAAGCTTTCTTT. The genes are TRBV11-1 and TRBJ1-1; no definite D call. Trimming pared 5 bases from V and 3 bases from J, leaving 13 bases between. CDR3 length: 14 residues. The germline gives CDR1 SGHAT, CDR2 FQDESV (reference sequence).

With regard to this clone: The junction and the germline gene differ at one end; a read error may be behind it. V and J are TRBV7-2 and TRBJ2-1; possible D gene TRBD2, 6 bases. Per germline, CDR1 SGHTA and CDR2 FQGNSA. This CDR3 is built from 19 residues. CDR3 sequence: CASNLREEGYWAHYNEQFF. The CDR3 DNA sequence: TGTGCCAGCAACTTAAGGGAGGAGGGATATTGGGCCCACTACAATGAGCAGTTCTTC.

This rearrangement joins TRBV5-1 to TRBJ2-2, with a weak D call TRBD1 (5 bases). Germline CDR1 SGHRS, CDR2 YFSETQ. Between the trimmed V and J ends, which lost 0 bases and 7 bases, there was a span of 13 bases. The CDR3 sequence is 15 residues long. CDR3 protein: CASSLAAGMGGELFF. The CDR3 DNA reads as TGCGCCAGCAGCTTGGCGGCAGGGATGGGCGGGGAGCTGTTTTTT. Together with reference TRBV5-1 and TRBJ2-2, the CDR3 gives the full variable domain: KAGVTQTPRYLIKTRGQQVTLSCSPISGHRSVSWYQQTPGQGLQFLFEYFSETQRNKGNFPGRFSGRQFSNSRSEMNVSTLELGDSALYLCASSLAAGMGGELFFGEGSRLTVL.

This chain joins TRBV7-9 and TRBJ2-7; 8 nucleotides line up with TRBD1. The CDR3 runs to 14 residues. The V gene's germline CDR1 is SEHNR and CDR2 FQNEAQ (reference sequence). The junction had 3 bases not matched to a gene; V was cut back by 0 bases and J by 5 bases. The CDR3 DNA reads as TGTGCCAGCAGCTTAGCACAGGGGGACGACGAGCAGTACTTC. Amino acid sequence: CASSLAQGDDEQYF.

The CDR3 region is CASSQELGRGADTQYF. For the CDR3, the DNA is TGTGCCAGCAGCCAAGAACTAGGGAGGGGTGCAGATACGCAGTATTTT. V usage is TRBV4-2 and J usage is TRBJ2-3, with 7 bases lining up with TRBD2. Germline V gives CDR1 LGHNA, CDR2 YNFKEQ. The CDR3 runs 16 residues. J gave up 4 bases and V 0 bases, and 7 bases lay outside the gene matches.

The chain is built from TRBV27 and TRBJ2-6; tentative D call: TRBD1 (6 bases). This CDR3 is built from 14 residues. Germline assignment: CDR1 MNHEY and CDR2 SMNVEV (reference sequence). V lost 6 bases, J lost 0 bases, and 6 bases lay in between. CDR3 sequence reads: CASSRGSGANVLTF. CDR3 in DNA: TGTGCCAGCAGCAGGGGCTCTGGGGCCAACGTCCTGACTTTC.

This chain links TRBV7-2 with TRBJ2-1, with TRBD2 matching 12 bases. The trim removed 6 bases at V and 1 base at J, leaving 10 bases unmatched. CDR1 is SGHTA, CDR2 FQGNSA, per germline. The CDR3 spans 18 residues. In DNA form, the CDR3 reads TGTGCCAGCAGTGAAGGACTAGCGGGATCTTTGTCCTACAATGAGCAGTTCTTC. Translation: CASSEGLAGSLSYNEQFF. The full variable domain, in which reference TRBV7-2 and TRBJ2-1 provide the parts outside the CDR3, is GAGVSQSPSNKVTEKGKDVELRCDPISGHTALYWYRQSLGQGLEFLIYFQGNSAPDKSGLPSDRFSAERTGGSVSTLTIQRTQQEDSAVYLCASSEGLAGSLSYNEQFFGPGTRLTVL.

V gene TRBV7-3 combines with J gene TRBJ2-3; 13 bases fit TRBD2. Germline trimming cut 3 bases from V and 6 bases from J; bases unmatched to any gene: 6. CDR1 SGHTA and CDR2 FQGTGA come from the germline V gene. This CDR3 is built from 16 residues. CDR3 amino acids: CASSLGLAGIGDTQYF. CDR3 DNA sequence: TGTGCCAGCAGCTTGGGACTAGCGGGAATAGGGGATACGCAGTATTTT.

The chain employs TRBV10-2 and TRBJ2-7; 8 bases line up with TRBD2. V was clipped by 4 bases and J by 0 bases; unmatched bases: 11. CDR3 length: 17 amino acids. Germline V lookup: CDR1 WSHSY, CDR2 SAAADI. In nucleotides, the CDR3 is TGCGCCAGCAGTGGATCCCGACTCACTAGCGGCTCCTACGAGCAGTACTTC. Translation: CASSGSRLTSGSYEQYF.

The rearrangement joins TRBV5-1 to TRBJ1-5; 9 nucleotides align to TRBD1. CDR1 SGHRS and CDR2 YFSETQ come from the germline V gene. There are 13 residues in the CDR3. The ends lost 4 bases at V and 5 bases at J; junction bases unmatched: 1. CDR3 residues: CASSRDRDQPQHF. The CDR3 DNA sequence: TGCGCCAGCAGCCGGGACAGGGATCAGCCCCAGCATTTT.